This TCR beta chain was identified during a study of T cells after yellow fever vaccination. This CDR3 contains 16 residues. The germline V gene has CDR1 SGHRS and CDR2 YFSETQ. Trimming stripped 1 base from V and 3 bases from J, with 13 bases between. Ten or more counts support this clonotype. TCRdb redid the calling of the 5' RACE reads with MiXCR, one entry per CDR3 protein. The sample has 100,000 to 150,000 distinct CDR3 sequences, more than 6.5% seen once; the top ten hold 2% to 3%. This chain joins TRBV5-1 and TRBJ1-4; no clear D. Sequenced here: CD4+ T cells sorted from PBMCs, sampled 9 to 11 days after the first yellow fever vaccination. This receptor was obtained from a man aged 18 to 35 who received the YFV17D yellow fever vaccine. The CDR3 DNA follows: TGCGCCAGCAGCTTGCTAGGGCCTGGGGCTAATGAAAAACTGTTTTTT. It specifies CASSLLGPGANEKLFF.